This T cell receptor beta chain originates from a study of cytomegalovirus exposure and HLA in healthy donors. Use of 60 Vbeta and 13 Jbeta primers characterized the PCR. TCRdb's table, derived via immunoSEQ multiplex PCR, lists solely in-frame clones and lacks some. The repertoire holds nearly 110,000 clones, around 75% seen once, with about 2.3% in the top ten. The CDR3 sequence is 13 residues long. Trimming left V 5 bases short and J 6 bases short, with 8 bases between. From germline, CDR1 is SGHTA and CDR2 FQGNSA. The receptor was derived from a man between 40 and 49 years old in good health and CMV-seronegative. The chain recombines TRBV7-2 with TRBJ1-6; no clear D gene. The source material was PBMCs. The CDR3 sequence is CASSKNSNSPLHF. CDR3 nucleotide sequence: TGTGCCAGCAGCAAAAACAGTAATTCACCCCTCCACTTT.